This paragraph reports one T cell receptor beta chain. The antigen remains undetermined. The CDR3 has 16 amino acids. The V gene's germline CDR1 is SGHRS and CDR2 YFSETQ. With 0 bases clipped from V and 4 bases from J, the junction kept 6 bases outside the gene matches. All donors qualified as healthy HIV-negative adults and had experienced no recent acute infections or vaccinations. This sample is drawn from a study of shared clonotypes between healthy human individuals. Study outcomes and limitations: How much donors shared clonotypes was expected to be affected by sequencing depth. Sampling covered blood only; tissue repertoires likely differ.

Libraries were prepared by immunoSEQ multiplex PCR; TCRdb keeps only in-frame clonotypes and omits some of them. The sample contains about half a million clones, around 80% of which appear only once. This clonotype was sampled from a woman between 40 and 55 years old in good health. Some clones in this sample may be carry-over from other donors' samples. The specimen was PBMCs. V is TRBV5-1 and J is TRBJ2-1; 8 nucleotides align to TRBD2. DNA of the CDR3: TGCGCCAGCAGCTTGGCCCCAGCGGGGGTTTACAATGAGCAGTTCTTC. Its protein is CASSLAPAGVYNEQFF. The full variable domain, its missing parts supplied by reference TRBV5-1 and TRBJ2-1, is KAGVTQTPRYLIKTRGQQVTLSCSPISGHRSVSWYQQTPGQGLQFLFEYFSETQRNKGNFPGRFSGRQFSNSRSEMNVSTLELGDSALYLCASSLAPAGVYNEQFFGPGTRLTVL.